This is a list of T cell receptor beta chains from one sample in a study of T cell changes during pregnancy in multiple sclerosis. Only in-frame clones appear in the TCRdb table, and some are missing; sequencing was by immunoSEQ multiplex PCR. The sample consists of 45,000 to 55,000 clones, 88% of them appearing once. This specimen was CD4+ T cells from peripheral blood mononuclear cells, taken in the second trimester of pregnancy. These receptors all stem from a female donor with multiple sclerosis, enrolled in a pregnancy study. CDR3s include the opening cysteine and the closing phenylalanine or tryptophan. D genes are given only for firm matches. Some rows have no size entry. The others give once, few or many, or a class for an expanded clone.

d_gene	v_gene	abundance	j_gene	CDR3nt	CDR3aa
TRBD1	TRBV25-1	once	TRBJ2-5	TGTGCCAGCAGGCAAGATTCGGGACAGCAAGAGACCCAGTACTTC	CASRQDSGQQETQYF
NA	TRBV19	NA	TRBJ2-1	TGTGCCAGTAGTAGTGGGCGAAACTCCTACAATGAGCAGTTCTTC	CASSSGRNSYNEQFF
NA	TRBV28	NA	TRBJ2-2	TGTGCCAGCACCCGAAACCGGGCGGGGCTGGCCGGGGAGCTGTTTTTT	CASTRNRAGLAGELFF
TRBD1	TRBV6-6	once	TRBJ2-1	TGTGCCAGCAGTAACCCCGGGACAGACAACAATGAGCAGTTCTTC	CASSNPGTDNNEQFF
NA	TRBV19	NA	TRBJ2-5	TGTGCCAGTAGGAGGGGAGGGGCAGGGGCTGGACAGACCCAGTACTTC	CASRRGGAGAGQTQYF
TRBD1	TRBV5-1	NA	TRBJ1-1	TGCGCCAGCAGCTCGACAGGGGTGATCACTGAAGCTTTCTTT	CASSSTGVITEAFF
TRBD2	TRBV10-3	NA	TRBJ2-1	TGTGCCATCAGTGTAGGACTAGCGGCACTGGAGCAGTTCTTC	CAISVGLAALEQFF
NA	TRBV4-3	NA	TRBJ2-7	TGCGCCAGCAGCCAAGACGGCGGGGCATCCTACGAGCAGTACTTC	CASSQDGGASYEQYF
NA	TRBV18	NA	TRBJ1-3	TGTGCCAGCTCACCACCGTCAGGGAACTCTGGAAACACCATATATTTT	CASSPPSGNSGNTIYF
TRBD1	TRBV6-6	medium-sized	TRBJ1-1	TGTGCCAGTACAGGGGGGCGGTGGAACACTGAAGCTTTCTTT	CASTGGRWNTEAFF
NA	TRBV6-5	NA	TRBJ1-1	TGTGCCAGCAGTTACCTTATTAACACTGAAGCTTTCTTT	CASSYLINTEAFF
NA	TRBV30	NA	TRBJ2-2	TGTGCCTGGAGGCAGGGGAACACCGGGGAGCTGTTTTTT	CAWRQGNTGELFF
TRBD1	TRBV5-1	few	TRBJ2-1	TGCGCCAGCAGCCCACTGACCGGGACAGATAATGAGCAGTTCTTC	CASSPLTGTDNEQFF
TRBD1	TRBV9	NA	TRBJ2-2	TGTGCCAGCAGCTTGACAGGGACCGGGGAGCTGTTTTTT	CASSLTGTGELFF
NA	TRBV9	NA	TRBJ2-3	TGTGCCAGCAGCGAACATACAGGGATTATGGCAGATACGCAGTATTTT	CASSEHTGIMADTQYF
TRBD2	TRBV7-2	NA	TRBJ2-4	TGTGCCAGCAGCTCGCCATGGACTAGCGGTGGGGTAGCCAAAAACATTCAGTACTTC	CASSSPWTSGGVAKNIQYF
TRBD1	TRBV5-4	NA	TRBJ1-2	TGTGCCAGCAGCCTCGACAGGGACTATGGCTACACCTTC	CASSLDRDYGYTF
NA	TRBV19	NA	TRBJ2-1	TGTGCCAGTAGTGTACAACTAGATTCACTCGATGAGCAGTTCTTC	CASSVQLDSLDEQFF
TRBD1	TRBV7-7	once	TRBJ2-5	TGTGCTAGCAGCCTGGACAGGGTGGAGACCCAGTACTTC	CASSLDRVETQYF
TRBD1	TRBV5-1	NA	TRBJ2-5	TGCGCCAGCAGCCGCGACAGGGCGTACCAAGAGACCCAGTACTTC	CASSRDRAYQETQYF
TRBD2	TRBV10-3	NA	TRBJ2-1	TGTGCCATCAGTGACCAGCGGGAGGTAAAGAATGAGCAGTTCTTC	CAISDQREVKNEQFF
TRBD1	TRBV14	NA	TRBJ2-7	TGTGCCAGCAGGAACAAGGGGGCCACTTCACCCTACGAGCAGTACTTC	CASRNKGATSPYEQYF